The following is a T cell receptor beta chain sequence with its context. The data derive from a study of shared clonotypes between healthy human individuals. Germline CDR1 and CDR2: SGHTS and YDEGEE. V lost 1 base to trimming and J lost 11 bases, with 19 bases between them. The CDR3 runs 14 residues. The method was immunoSEQ multiplex PCR; TCRdb's version includes in-frame clones alone and lacks a portion of them. The data show some 1,600,000 clones, 95% to 99% seen once. Sequenced sample: naive CD4+ T cells sorted from blood. Described subset: CD45RA+ positively selected. This chain joins TRBV5-8 and TRBJ2-7; D unresolved. The sequence came from a man aged 25-45 years in good health. CDR3 protein: CASSLNGPLPKEYF. CDR3 nucleotide sequence: TGTGCCAGCAGCTTGAATGGTCCGTTGCCTAAGGAGTACTTC.